The 3 T cell receptor beta chains presented below share a single source sample, sequenced in a study of shared clonotypes between healthy human individuals. The table came from immunoSEQ multiplex PCR; TCRdb's copy has only in-frame clones and leaves some out. The sample consists of 2 million to 2.5 million clones, roughly 94% of them appearing once. Naive CD8 populations comprised CD45RO-negative cells positively selected for CCR7, excluding terminally differentiated effector memory CD45RA+ cells. The sample comprised naive CD8+ T cells sorted from blood. The source of these receptors is a man aged 18 to 29 in good health.

This sequence joins TRBV7-9 and TRBJ2-5; D is unresolved. CDR3 length equals 13 residues. CDR1 is SEHNR, CDR2 FQNEAQ, per germline (reference sequence). Trimming cost V 6 bases and J 3 bases, with 11 bases left between them. The CDR3 reads CASSFAEKETQYF. The CDR3 coding sequence is TGTGCCAGCAGTTTTGCCGAAAAAGAGACCCAGTACTTC.

This chain links TRBV10-3 with TRBJ2-5; D gene uncertain. The length of the CDR3 is 12 residues. Germline V gene sequence: CDR1 ENHRY, CDR2 SYGVKD. The V end lost 3 bases, the J end lost 14 bases, and 16 bases lay between the germline ends. The CDR3 bases are TGTGCCATCAGTGACTCGGACGCCTTTTTTTACTTC. Amino acid sequence: CAISDSDAFFYF.

This chain joins TRBV28 and TRBJ1-2; no definite D call. Trimming removed 3 bases at V and 2 bases at J, with 7 bases between. The CDR3 totals 13 residues. Per germline, CDR1 MDHEN and CDR2 SYDVKM. CDR3 coding DNA: TGTGCCAGCAGTTTGAGCCTGAACTATGGCTACACCTTC. Amino acid sequence: CASSLSLNYGYTF.